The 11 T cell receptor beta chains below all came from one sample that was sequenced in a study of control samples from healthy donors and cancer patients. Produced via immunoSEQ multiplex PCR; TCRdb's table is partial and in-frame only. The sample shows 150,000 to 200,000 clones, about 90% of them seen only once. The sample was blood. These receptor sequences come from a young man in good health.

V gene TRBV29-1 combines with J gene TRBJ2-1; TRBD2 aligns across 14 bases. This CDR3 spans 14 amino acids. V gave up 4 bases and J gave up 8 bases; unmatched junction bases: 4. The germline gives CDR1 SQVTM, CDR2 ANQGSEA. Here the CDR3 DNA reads TGCAGCGTTGTGGGACTAGCGGGAGTTGATGAGCAGTTCTTC. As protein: CSVVGLAGVDEQFF.

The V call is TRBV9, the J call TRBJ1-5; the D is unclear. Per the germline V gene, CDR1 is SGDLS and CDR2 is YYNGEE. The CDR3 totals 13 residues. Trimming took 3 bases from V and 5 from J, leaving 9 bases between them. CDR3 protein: CASSAGYDQPQHF. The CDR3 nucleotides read TGTGCCAGCAGCGCGGGGTACGATCAGCCCCAGCATTTT.

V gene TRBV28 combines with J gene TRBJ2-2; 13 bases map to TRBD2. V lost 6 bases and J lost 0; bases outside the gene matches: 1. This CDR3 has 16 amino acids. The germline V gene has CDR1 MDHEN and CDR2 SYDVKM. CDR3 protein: CASSTSGRANTGELFF. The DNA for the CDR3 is TGTGCCAGCAGCACTAGCGGGAGGGCGAACACCGGGGAGCTGTTTTTT.

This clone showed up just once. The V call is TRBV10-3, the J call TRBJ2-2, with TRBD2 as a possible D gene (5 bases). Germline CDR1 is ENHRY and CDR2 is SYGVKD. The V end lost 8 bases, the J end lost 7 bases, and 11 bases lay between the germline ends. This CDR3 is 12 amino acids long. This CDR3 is CAIAPGNGELFF. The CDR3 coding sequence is TGTGCCATCGCTCCGGGGAACGGGGAGCTGTTTTTT.

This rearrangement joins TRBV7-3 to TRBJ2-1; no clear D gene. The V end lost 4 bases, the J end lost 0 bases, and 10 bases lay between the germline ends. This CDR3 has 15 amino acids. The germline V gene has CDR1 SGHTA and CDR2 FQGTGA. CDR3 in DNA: TGTGCCAGCAGCTACTTTGGGCACTCCTACAATGAGCAGTTCTTC. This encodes CASSYFGHSYNEQFF.

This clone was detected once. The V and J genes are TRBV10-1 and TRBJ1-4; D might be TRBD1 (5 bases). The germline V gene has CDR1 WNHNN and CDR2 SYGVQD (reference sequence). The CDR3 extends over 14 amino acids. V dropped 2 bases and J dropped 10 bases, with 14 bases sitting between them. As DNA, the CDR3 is TGCGCCAGCAGTGAGGGTGGGACGTTTCGAAAACTGTTTTTT. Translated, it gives CASSEGGTFRKLFF.

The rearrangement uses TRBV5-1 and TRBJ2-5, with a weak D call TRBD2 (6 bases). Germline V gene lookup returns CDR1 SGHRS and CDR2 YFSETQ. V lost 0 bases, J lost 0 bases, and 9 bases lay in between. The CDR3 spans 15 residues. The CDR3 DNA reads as TGCGCCAGCAGCTTGGGCGGGATGGACCAAGAGACCCAGTACTTC. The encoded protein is CASSLGGMDQETQYF. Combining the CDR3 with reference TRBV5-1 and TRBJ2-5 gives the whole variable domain KAGVTQTPRYLIKTRGQQVTLSCSPISGHRSVSWYQQTPGQGLQFLFEYFSETQRNKGNFPGRFSGRQFSNSRSEMNVSTLELGDSALYLCASSLGGMDQETQYFGPGTRLLVL.

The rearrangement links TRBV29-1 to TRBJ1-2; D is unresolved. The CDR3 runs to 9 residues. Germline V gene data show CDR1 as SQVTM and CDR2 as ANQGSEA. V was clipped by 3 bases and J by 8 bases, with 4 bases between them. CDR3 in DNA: TGCAGCGTTGATGACGGCTACACCTTC. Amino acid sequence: CSVDDGYTF.

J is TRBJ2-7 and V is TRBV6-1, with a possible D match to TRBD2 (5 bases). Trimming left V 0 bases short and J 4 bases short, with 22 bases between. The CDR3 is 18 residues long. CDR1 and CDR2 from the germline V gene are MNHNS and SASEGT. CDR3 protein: CASSEAPASNTRDYEQYF. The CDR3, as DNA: TGTGCCAGCAGTGAAGCTCCAGCCTCCAATACCCGGGATTACGAGCAGTACTTC.

CDR3 in DNA: TGTGCCAGCAGCGCCGGACAGGGGCTATACAATGAGCAGTTCTTC. As protein: CASSAGQGLYNEQFF. The chain combines TRBV7-6 with TRBJ2-1; 9 positions match TRBD1. Germline V gene sequence: CDR1 SGHVS, CDR2 FNYEAQ. The CDR3 has 15 amino acids. The ends lost 5 bases at V and 4 bases at J; junction bases unmatched: 6.

CDR3: CASSPDRGRTGEQFF. CDR3 nucleotide sequence: TGTGCCAGCAGCCCGGACAGGGGGCGCACAGGTGAGCAGTTCTTC. The chain couples TRBV5-4 to TRBJ2-1; 11 positions match TRBD1. V lost 4 bases and J lost 9; bases outside the gene matches: 9. This CDR3 contains 15 residues. Germline V gene sequence: CDR1 SGHNT, CDR2 YYREEE (reference sequence). Based on the CDR3 plus reference TRBV5-4 and TRBJ2-1, the full variable domain is ETGVTQSPTHLIKTRGQQVTLRCSSQSGHNTVSWYQQALGQGPQFIFQYYREEENGRGNFPPRFSGLQFPNYSSELNVNALELDDSALYLCASSPDRGRTGEQFFGPGTRLTVL.